One and the same sample provided the 22 T cell receptor beta chains below, sequenced in a study of T cell responses to AZD1222 COVID-19 vaccine. Measured with immunoSEQ multiplex PCR; TCRdb has only the in-frame clones, and not every one. This table holds approximately 90,000 clones, about 88% found once. The sequencing used peripheral blood, collected 28 days after the second AZD1222 dose. These receptors all come from an adult who received the AZD1222 COVID-19 vaccine.

This chain links TRBV5-1 with TRBJ1-2, with 7 bases lining up with TRBD1. This CDR3 comprises 16 residues. Germline assignment: CDR1 SGHRS and CDR2 YFSETQ. V shed 4 bases, J shed 5 bases, and the junction held 14 bases outside the gene matches. The CDR3 loop reads CASSPTPTGIGYGYTF. DNA for the CDR3: TGCGCCAGCAGCCCCACTCCGACAGGGATAGGGTATGGCTACACCTTC.

J is TRBJ1-5 and V is TRBV7-2; TRBD1 is a possible D gene (5 bases). CDR3 length: 14 amino acids. Trimming cost V 8 bases and J 2 bases, with 13 bases left between them. CDR1 and CDR2 from the germline V gene are SGHTA and FQGNSA. The CDR3 protein is CASSGTGRNQPQHF. The CDR3 DNA is TGTGCCAGCTCCGGGACGGGACGCAATCAGCCCCAGCATTTT.

V and J are TRBV7-9 and TRBJ1-1; no clear D. The germline V gene has CDR1 SEHNR and CDR2 FQNEAQ (reference sequence). The V gene lost 3 bases and the J gene lost 1 base, with 6 bases spanning the gap. The CDR3 spans 13 residues. DNA of the CDR3: TGTGCCAGCAGCTTGGTCGAGAACACTGAAGCTTTCTTT. It translates to CASSLVENTEAFF.

The gene calls are TRBV11-3 and TRBJ2-1; 7 nucleotides agree with TRBD1. The CDR3 sequence is 13 residues long. Germline V CDR1 and CDR2: SGHNT, YENEEA. V lost 8 bases, J lost 4 bases, and 5 bases stayed unmatched. Written as DNA, the CDR3 is TGTGCCAGCTCCGGGACAGCGTACAATGAGCAGTTCTTC. Encoded protein: CASSGTAYNEQFF.

The rearrangement uses TRBV3-1 (or the pseudogene TRBV3-2) and TRBJ2-7, with 8 bases lining up with TRBD2. The germline CDR1 and CDR2 sequences are LGHDT and YNNKEL (reference sequence). V gave up 1 base and J gave up 3 bases; unmatched junction bases: 20. CDR3 length equals 20 residues. The CDR3 nucleotides read TGTGCCAGCAGCCAAGCTCGGGGATTGAGCGGGGGCGGAAGAAACTACGAGCAGTACTTC. Translation: CASSQARGLSGGGRNYEQYF.

The V and J genes are TRBV28 and TRBJ1-4; 11 positions agree with TRBD1. Per germline, CDR1 MDHEN and CDR2 SYDVKM. The CDR3 covers 14 residues. V dropped 8 bases and J dropped 7; count of bases not matched to a gene: 6. This CDR3 is CASRPGTGGEKLFF. DNA of the CDR3: TGTGCCAGCCGCCCCGGGACAGGGGGTGAAAAACTGTTTTTT. Full variable domain (rest looked up from reference TRBV28 and TRBJ1-4): DVKVTQSSRYLVKRTGEKVFLECVQDMDHENMFWYRQDPGLGLRLIYFSYDVKMKEKGDIPEGYSVSREKKERFSLILESASTNQTSMYLCASRPGTGGEKLFFGSGTQLSVL.

This clone showed up just a few times. V gene TRBV6-5 combines with J gene TRBJ1-2; D gene ambiguous. V shed 0 bases and J shed 8 bases, with 13 bases lying between them. The length of the CDR3 is 14 residues. CDR1 is MNHEY and CDR2 is SVGAGI in the germline V gene. The DNA of the CDR3 is TGTGCCAGCAGTTACTCGTCCCATCCGCGAGGCTACACCTTC. Protein: CASSYSSHPRGYTF.

The chain recombines TRBV7-2 with TRBJ1-6; D call uncertain. V gave up 2 bases and J gave up 7 bases, with 9 bases separating them. The CDR3 sequence is 14 residues long. Germline V gives CDR1 SGHTA, CDR2 FQGNSA. The chain's CDR3 is CASSLFGLNSPLHF. The CDR3 DNA sequence: TGTGCCAGCAGCTTATTTGGGTTAAATTCACCCCTCCACTTT.

The chain recombines TRBV19 with TRBJ1-2, with 10 bases that match TRBD1. The CDR3 length is 15 residues. Germline loops: CDR1 LNHDA, CDR2 SQIVND (reference sequence). J lost 6 bases, V lost 5 bases, and 9 bases had no gene match. Written as DNA, the CDR3 is TGTGCCAGTAGTGGGTCCGGGACAGGGGATAATGGCTACACCTTC. Amino acids: CASSGSGTGDNGYTF.

This clone was seen only once. The chain links TRBV5-1 to TRBJ1-2; D is unresolved. CDR3 length: 14 amino acids. Deletions cut 1 base from V and 7 bases from J, with 14 bases between. From germline, CDR1 is SGHRS and CDR2 YFSETQ. CDR3 residues: CASSLFDDVSGYTF. CDR3 DNA: TGCGCCAGCAGCTTGTTCGACGACGTCAGTGGCTACACCTTC.

The chain recombines TRBV7-2 with TRBJ1-2, with TRBD1 matching 8 bases. Germline values: CDR1 SGHTA, CDR2 FQGNSA. The CDR3 is 15 amino acids. Trimming cost V 5 bases and J 8 bases; bases outside gene matches: 13. The CDR3 sequence is CASSLPGQAVLGYTF. In nucleotides, the CDR3 is TGTGCCAGCAGCCTGCCGGGACAGGCCGTTTTGGGCTACACCTTC.

This chain joins TRBV4-2 and TRBJ2-7, with unresolved D. Germline lookup yields CDR1 LGHNA and CDR2 YNFKEQ. Between the trimmed V and J ends, which lost 1 base and 0 bases, there was a span of 7 bases. CDR3 size: 14 residues. CDR3 in amino acids: CASSQGLVSYEQYF. CDR3 bases: TGTGCCAGCAGCCAAGGACTGGTCTCCTACGAGCAGTACTTC.

The rearrangement links TRBV11-2 to TRBJ2-1; D possibly corresponds to TRBD1 (6 bases). Between the trimmed V and J ends, which lost 3 bases and 4 bases, there was a span of 10 bases. The CDR3 has 14 amino acids. Germline V gene data show CDR1 as SGHAT and CDR2 as FQNNGV. As DNA, the CDR3 is TGTGCCAGCAGCTTTCGGGACATATACAATGAGCAGTTCTTC. It specifies CASSFRDIYNEQFF. Full variable domain (outside the CDR3, taken from reference TRBV11-2 and TRBJ2-1): EAGVAQSPRYKIIEKRQSVAFWCNPISGHATLYWYQQILGQGPKLLIQFQNNGVVDDSQLPKDRFSAERLKGVDSTLKIQPAKLEDSAVYLCASSFRDIYNEQFFGPGTRLTVL.

The rearrangement uses TRBV4-1 and TRBJ1-5, with D possibly being TRBD1 (5 bases). V lost 4 bases and J lost 1, with 11 bases in between. CDR1 is MGHRA and CDR2 is YSYEKL in the germline V gene. CDR3 size: 15 residues. This chain's CDR3 is CASSPSGGSNQPQHF. CDR3 nucleotide sequence: TGCGCCAGCAGCCCAAGTGGGGGGAGCAATCAGCCCCAGCATTTT.

This clone has only one observation. The J gene is TRBJ2-7, the V gene TRBV30, with D hard to call. The V end lost 0 bases, the J end lost 0 bases, and 9 bases lay between the germline ends. The CDR3 consists of 14 residues. The V gene's germline CDR1 is GTSNPN and CDR2 SVGIG (reference sequence). As DNA, the CDR3 is TGTGCCTGGAGTGTACATCCAGGCTCCTACGAGCAGTACTTC. Translating gives CAWSVHPGSYEQYF.

This chain links TRBV10-2 with TRBJ1-2; D perhaps matches TRBD1 (6 bases). The CDR3 contains 13 residues. With 0 bases removed from V and 7 bases from J, the gap between germline ends came to 9 bases. CDR1 WSHSY and CDR2 SAAADI come from the germline V gene. The CDR3 DNA follows: TGCGCCAGCAGTGAGTCGGGAGGGGGTGGCTACACCTTC. It specifies CASSESGGGGYTF.

The genes are TRBV25-1 and TRBJ2-5; 7 nucleotides align to TRBD1. The germline V gene encodes CDR1 MGHDK and CDR2 SYGVNS. There are 14 residues in the CDR3. V dropped 3 bases and J dropped 5; count of bases not matched to a gene: 6. The CDR3 sequence is CASSETGSRETQYF. The DNA of the CDR3 is TGTGCCAGCAGTGAGACAGGGAGTAGGGAGACCCAGTACTTC.

The CDR3 coding sequence is TGTGCCTGGAGCTTGCGAGGTGAGCAGTTCTTC. Translating gives CAWSLRGEQFF. This chain links TRBV30 with TRBJ2-1; no reliable D call. The CDR3 extends over 11 amino acids. From germline, CDR1 is GTSNPN and CDR2 SVGIG (reference sequence). V was clipped by 3 bases and J by 9 bases, with 9 bases between them.

The V and J genes are TRBV7-9 and TRBJ2-2; no definite D call. Germline loops: CDR1 SEHNR, CDR2 FQNEAQ (reference sequence). The CDR3 totals 12 residues. V lost 7 bases and J 3 bases, leaving 6 bases between the germline ends. In DNA form, the CDR3 reads TGTGCCAGCACCCTGTACACCGGGGAGCTGTTTTTT. This translates into CASTLYTGELFF.

This chain links TRBV7-9 with TRBJ1-4; D not resolved. The germline gives CDR1 SEHNR, CDR2 FQNEAQ (reference sequence). CDR3 length equals 14 residues. Trimming removed 8 bases from V and 0 bases from J, with 10 bases in between. The CDR3 is CASVPFATNEKLFF. The CDR3, as DNA: TGTGCCAGCGTTCCATTTGCAACTAATGAAAAACTGTTTTTT.

V usage is TRBV7-3 and J usage is TRBJ1-2, with 8 bases lining up with TRBD1. The germline V gene encodes CDR1 SGHTA and CDR2 FQGTGA. The CDR3 runs to 15 residues. The V gene end was trimmed by 0 bases and the J gene end by 6 bases; junction bases not matched to a gene: 6. The CDR3 sequence is CASSLTPDRDHGYTF. CDR3 in DNA: TGTGCCAGCAGCTTAACCCCGGACAGGGATCATGGCTACACCTTC.

V is TRBV7-9 and J is TRBJ2-3; D gene uncertain. The CDR3 is 14 amino acids. The germline V gene has CDR1 SEHNR and CDR2 FQNEAQ (reference sequence). V was clipped by 5 bases and J by 0 bases, with 9 bases between them. CDR3 residues: CASSPFVSTDTQYF. The CDR3 DNA reads as TGTGCCAGCAGCCCCTTTGTGAGCACAGATACGCAGTATTTT.